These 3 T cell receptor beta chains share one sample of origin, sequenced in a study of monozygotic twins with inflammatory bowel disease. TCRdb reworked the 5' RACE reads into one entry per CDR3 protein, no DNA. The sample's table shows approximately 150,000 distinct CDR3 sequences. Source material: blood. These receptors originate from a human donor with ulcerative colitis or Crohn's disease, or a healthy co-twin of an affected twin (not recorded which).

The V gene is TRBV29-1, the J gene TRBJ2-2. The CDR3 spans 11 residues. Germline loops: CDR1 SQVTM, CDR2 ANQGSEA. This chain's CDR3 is CSVVDAGELFF.

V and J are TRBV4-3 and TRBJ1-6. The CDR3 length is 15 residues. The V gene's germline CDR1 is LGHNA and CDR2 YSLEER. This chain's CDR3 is CASSQDLNYNSPLHF.

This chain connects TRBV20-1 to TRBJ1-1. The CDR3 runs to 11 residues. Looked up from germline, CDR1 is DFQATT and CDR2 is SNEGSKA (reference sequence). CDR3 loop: CSAGRNTEAFF.